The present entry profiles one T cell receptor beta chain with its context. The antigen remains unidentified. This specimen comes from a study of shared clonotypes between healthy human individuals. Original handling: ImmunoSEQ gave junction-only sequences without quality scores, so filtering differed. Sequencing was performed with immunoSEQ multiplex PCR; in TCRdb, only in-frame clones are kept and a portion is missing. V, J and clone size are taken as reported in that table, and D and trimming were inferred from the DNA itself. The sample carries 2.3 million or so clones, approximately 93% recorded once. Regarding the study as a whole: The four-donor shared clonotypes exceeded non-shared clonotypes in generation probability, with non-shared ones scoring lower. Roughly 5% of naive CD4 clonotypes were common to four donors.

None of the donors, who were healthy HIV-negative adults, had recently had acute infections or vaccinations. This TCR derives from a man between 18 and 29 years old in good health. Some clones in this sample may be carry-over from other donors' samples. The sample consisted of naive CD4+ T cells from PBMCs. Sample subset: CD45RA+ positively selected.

CDR3 sequence reads: CASSPEGLNEQFF. The CDR3 coding sequence is TGTGCCAGCAGCCCCGAGGGGCTCAATGAGCAGTTCTTC. The chain recombines TRBV7-2 with TRBJ2-1; tentatively, D is TRBD1 or TRBD2 (5 bases each). This CDR3 spans 13 amino acids. CDR1 SGHTA and CDR2 FQGNSA come from the germline V gene. The germline V and J ends were trimmed by 5 bases and 6 bases, with 11 bases remaining between them.